This T cell receptor beta chain was identified in a study of T and B cells in COVID-19 patients. General observations from the study: Patients with COVID-19 reportedly showed strongly skewed T cell receptor beta variable and joining gene usage. Sorted SARS-CoV-2-responsive or tetramer+ T cells and CD4+, regulatory and CD8+ subsets were not yet sequenced.

TRB was amplified from about 250-500 ng of blood genomic DNA. Trimming pared 10 bases from V and 1 base from J, leaving 16 bases between. CDR3 size: 14 residues. Germline V gives CDR1 LNHDA, CDR2 SQIVND (reference sequence). This clonotype is judged medium-sized. Its antigen is undetermined. TRB rearrangements were amplified by multiplex PCR with BIOMED2 TRB-A/B primers. TCRdb reprocessed the multiplex PCR reads via MiXCR and lists one record per CDR3 protein. The sample contains over a thousand distinct CDR3 sequences, around a quarter of which appear only once. Sequenced sample: blood. The rearrangement uses TRBV19 and TRBJ2-5, with a weak D call TRBD1 (6 bases). This TCR was recovered from a human donor with active COVID-19. This CDR3 reads CATRGRGSQETQYF. In nucleotides, the CDR3 is TGTGCCACGCGAGGCAGGGGAAGCCAAGAGACCCAGTACTTC.